These T cell receptor beta chains were read from a single sample in a study of T cells in narcolepsy. Libraries were prepared by immunoSEQ multiplex PCR; TCRdb keeps only in-frame clonotypes and omits some of them. Of some 35,000 clones listed, approximately 80% were seen once; the top ten hold 2% to 2.5%. Sequenced: memory (CD45RA-) CD4+ T cells from blood. These TCRs come from a human donor in good health. Both conserved end residues are part of each CDR3. The D gene is left open where the match is weak. Size values are once, few and many counts, or a class for expanded clones, and some rows have none.

clone size	J gene	V gene	D gene	CDR3 DNA	CDR3 protein
NA	TRBJ2-5	TRBV6-1	NA	TGTGCCACAGGGTTCGGAGAGACCCAGTACTTC	CATGFGETQYF
NA	TRBJ2-3	TRBV7-6	NA	TGTGCCAGCAGCTTAGCAGGACAGCTAGCGCTCGCAGATACGCAGTATTTT	CASSLAGQLALADTQYF
NA	TRBJ2-1	TRBV2	NA	TGTGCCAGCAGTCAAAGGACGGATGAGCAGTTCTTC	CASSQRTDEQFF
NA	TRBJ1-6	TRBV5-6	NA	TGTGCCAGCAGCTCCCAGACGGGACCCTATAATTCACCCCTCCACTTT	CASSSQTGPYNSPLHF
NA	TRBJ2-7	TRBV6-1	NA	TGTGCCAGCAGTGAAGGTCGCGGCAGGGCGCACGAGCAGTACTTC	CASSEGRGRAHEQYF
NA	TRBJ2-1	TRBV7-9	NA	TGTGCCAGCATAAGGCCAAGCTCCTACAATGAGCAGTTCTTC	CASIRPSSYNEQFF
NA	TRBJ2-2	TRBV6-5	NA	TGTGCCAGCAGTTATGGTCCGGCGGCCGGGGAGCTGTTTTTT	CASSYGPAAGELFF
NA	TRBJ1-1	TRBV6-1	NA	TGTGCCGCCACCCGGACCTTGAACACTGAAGCTTTCTTT	CAATRTLNTEAFF
NA	TRBJ1-1	TRBV10-2	NA	TGCGCCAGCATGGGAGACACTGAAGCTTTCTTT	CASMGDTEAFF
NA	TRBJ2-7	TRBV7-2	TRBD1	TGTGCCAGCAGCTTAGCCGGGACAGCCACCGAGCAGTACTTC	CASSLAGTATEQYF
NA	TRBJ1-2	TRBV29-1	NA	TGCAGCGTTGAAGTTAACTATGGCTACACCTTC	CSVEVNYGYTF
once	TRBJ1-2	TRBV19	NA	TGTGCCAGCATATATACTCCCGGGAGTAATGGCTACACCTTC	CASIYTPGSNGYTF
NA	TRBJ1-4	TRBV5-6	NA	TGTGCCAGCAGCTTGTCTATGGAACCTCCTAATGAAAAACTGTTTTTT	CASSLSMEPPNEKLFF